The T cell receptor (beta chain) described here comes from a study of OX40 agonist ivuxolimab in advanced cancers. This clone occurred a few times. Its target is unknown. Assay: immunoSEQ multiplex PCR; the TCRdb copy retains only in-frame clones and omits some. The table has 84,000 or so clones, under 95% seen once. Overall study results and limits: People who partly responded at 0.1-3.0 mg/kg had some of the least clonal expansion seen.

Exclusion applied to patients with autoimmune disease history or systemic immunosuppression. The sample was CD4+ or CD8+ T cells sorted from blood, taken in a trial of the OX40 agonist ivuxolimab. The sequence derives from an adult with an advanced solid tumor such as melanoma, head and neck, liver or kidney cancer.

The CDR3 loop reads CASSQEAGVGGSNQPQHF. The CDR3 DNA sequence: TGTGCCAGCAGCCAAGAAGCGGGGGTCGGAGGGAGCAATCAGCCCCAGCATTTT. The rearrangement links TRBV4-2 to TRBJ1-5, with D perhaps TRBD1 (5 bases). The CDR3 runs to 18 residues. With 0 bases removed from V and 1 base from J, the gap between germline ends came to 16 bases. Germline CDR1 reads LGHNA; CDR2 reads YNFKEQ.